This entry describes one TCR beta chain. Everyone who took part was 18 to 89 years old, and they came from about two dozen US areas. Up to 2 weeks before entering the study, exposed participants had met a COVID-19 case. This specimen belongs to a study of blood T cell repertoires in COVID-19. Per the germline V gene, CDR1 is MDHEN and CDR2 is SYDVKM. This CDR3 comprises 15 residues. The V and J ends lost 6 bases and 2 bases, in that order; junction bases with no gene match: 8. Measured with immunoSEQ multiplex PCR; TCRdb has only the in-frame clones, and not every one. The table lists roughly 400,000 clones, 70% to 90% of them singletons.

The chain combines TRBV28 with TRBJ2-7, with 9 nucleotides matching TRBD2. The sequence was collected from a woman younger than 35 who had been exposed to COVID-19. The source material was PBMCs or T cells enriched from blood (not recorded which). CDR3 region: CASSQVLAGTYEQYF. As DNA, the CDR3 is TGTGCCAGCAGCCAAGTCCTAGCGGGAACCTACGAGCAGTACTTC.